The next 11 T cell receptor beta chains were all read from a single sample in a study of T cells in Graves' hyperthyroidism and ophthalmopathy. RNA transcripts were the template for amplifying TCR beta CDR3 regions. The TCR CDR3 was amplified in a first-round RT-PCR using the HTBI primer set. TCRdb independently ran MiXCR on the multiplex PCR reads; one entry per CDR3 protein. The table lists 95,000 to 110,000 distinct CDR3 sequences, about half of them singletons. Input material: blood. The receptors derive from a middle-aged man with Graves' hyperthyroidism.

V and J are TRBV20-1 and TRBJ1-2; 10 bases match TRBD1. The CDR3 is made up of 13 amino acids. V was pared by 3 bases and J by 6 bases, with 4 bases of the junction left unmatched. Germline V gene sequence: CDR1 DFQATT, CDR2 SNEGSKA (reference sequence). This CDR3 reads CSARGQGRDGYTF. The DNA for the CDR3 is TGCAGTGCTAGGGGACAGGGGAGGGATGGCTACACCTTC.

This clonotype came up many times. The rearrangement uses TRBV7-9 and TRBJ1-2; no clear D. The CDR3 is made up of 12 amino acids. Germline V gene data show CDR1 as SEHNR and CDR2 as FQNEAQ (reference sequence). The V gene lost 0 bases and the J gene lost 5 bases, with 4 bases spanning the gap. The CDR3 nucleotides are TGTGCCAGCAGCTTAGCTATGTATGGCTACACCTTC. This translates into CASSLAMYGYTF.

This clonotype appeared a few times. The rearrangement uses TRBV12-3 or TRBV12-4 and TRBJ2-7; 7 nucleotides match TRBD1. This CDR3 region has 15 residues. V shed 1 base, J shed 2 bases, and the junction held 5 bases outside the gene matches. CDR3 coding DNA: TGTGCCAGCAGTTTAGGGGCAGGGGGTGCCTACGAGCAGTACTTC. It codes for CASSLGAGGAYEQYF.

This clonotype was counted at least ten times. The V and J genes are TRBV13 and TRBJ1-1; D unresolved. V lost 6 bases and J 1 base, leaving 12 bases between the germline ends. Germline values: CDR1 PRHDT, CDR2 FYEKMQ (reference sequence). CDR3 length: 14 residues. CDR3 nucleotide sequence: TGTGCCAGCAGTAACCGCGACGGGAACACTGAAGCTTTCTTT. Protein sequence: CASSNRDGNTEAFF. The full variable domain, with the rest looked up from reference TRBV13 and TRBJ1-1, is AAGVIQSPRHLIKEKRETATLKCYPIPRHDTVYWYQQGPGQDPQFLISFYEKMQSDKGSIPDRFSAQQFSDYHSELNMSSLELGDSALYFCASSNRDGNTEAFFGQGTRLTVV.

The gene calls are TRBV7-3 and TRBJ2-7; no clear D. V lost 5 bases to trimming and J lost 2 bases, with 13 bases between them. The CDR3 runs 14 residues. Germline lookup yields CDR1 SGHTA and CDR2 FQGTGA. In DNA form, the CDR3 reads TGTGCCAGCAGCCCAGACGCAGCGACCTACGAGCAGTACTTC. It encodes CASSPDAATYEQYF. The full variable domain, completed using reference TRBV7-3 and TRBJ2-7, is GAGVSQTPSNKVTEKGKYVELRCDPISGHTALYWYRQSLGQGPEFLIYFQGTGAADDSGLPNDRFFAVRPEGSVSTLKIQRTERGDSAVYLCASSPDAATYEQYFGPGTRLTVT.

This chain joins TRBV5-6 and TRBJ2-5; 7 bases are a match to TRBD2. CDR1 and CDR2 from the germline V gene are SGHDT and YYEEEE. The trim removed 1 base at V and 5 bases at J, leaving 5 bases unmatched. The CDR3 extends over 14 amino acids. CDR3 amino acids: CASSLTQGGETQYF. The CDR3 DNA follows: TGTGCCAGCAGCTTGACCCAGGGAGGGGAGACCCAGTACTTC.

This chain connects TRBV11-2 to TRBJ2-1; 10 nucleotides match TRBD1. CDR1 and CDR2 from the germline V gene are SGHAT and FQNNGV. This CDR3 is built from 16 residues. V shed 4 bases, J shed 4 bases, and the junction held 7 bases outside the gene matches. CDR3 coding DNA: TGTGCCAGCAGCTCAGATCCGGGACAGGGGTACAATGAGCAGTTCTTC. Residues: CASSSDPGQGYNEQFF.

The chain has TRBV24-1 and TRBJ2-3; D perhaps matches TRBD2 (6 bases). The germline V gene encodes CDR1 KGHDR and CDR2 SFDVKD. The CDR3 has 16 residues. Trimming took off 3 bases at V and 0 bases at J, with 12 bases between the two ends. The CDR3 sequence: CATSDRKGTSTDTQYF. CDR3 nucleotides: TGTGCCACCAGTGATAGGAAGGGGACTAGCACAGATACGCAGTATTTT.

This clonotype was seen ten or more times. The chain has TRBV12-3 or TRBV12-4 and TRBJ2-5; 10 nucleotides match TRBD2. The V segment lost 8 bases and the J segment 4 bases; nucleotides outside the gene matches: 13. The CDR3 spans 16 residues. In DNA, the CDR3 is TGTGCCAGCCCCTGGGAGCGGGGGGGCCTATTAGAGACCCAGTACTTC. It encodes CASPWERGGLLETQYF.

This clonotype was detected many times. The chain employs TRBV2 and TRBJ2-1; D is possibly TRBD1 or TRBD2 (5 bases each). Germline V CDR1 and CDR2: SNHLY, FYNNEI. V was clipped by 2 bases and J by 4 bases, with 15 bases between them. The CDR3 extends over 16 amino acids. The CDR3, as DNA: TGTGCCAGCAGTGAACTCGGTGCGAGGGGTTACAATGAGCAGTTCTTC. Translation gives CASSELGARGYNEQFF.

V and J are TRBV11-2 and TRBJ2-1, with TRBD2 identical over 13 bases. Germline V lookup: CDR1 SGHAT, CDR2 FQNNGV. CDR3 size: 16 residues. J gave up 5 bases and V 1 base, and 2 bases lay outside the gene matches. CDR3 DNA: TGTGCCAGCAGCTTAGTGGGGACTAGCGGGAACAATGAGCAGTTCTTC. It translates to CASSLVGTSGNNEQFF.